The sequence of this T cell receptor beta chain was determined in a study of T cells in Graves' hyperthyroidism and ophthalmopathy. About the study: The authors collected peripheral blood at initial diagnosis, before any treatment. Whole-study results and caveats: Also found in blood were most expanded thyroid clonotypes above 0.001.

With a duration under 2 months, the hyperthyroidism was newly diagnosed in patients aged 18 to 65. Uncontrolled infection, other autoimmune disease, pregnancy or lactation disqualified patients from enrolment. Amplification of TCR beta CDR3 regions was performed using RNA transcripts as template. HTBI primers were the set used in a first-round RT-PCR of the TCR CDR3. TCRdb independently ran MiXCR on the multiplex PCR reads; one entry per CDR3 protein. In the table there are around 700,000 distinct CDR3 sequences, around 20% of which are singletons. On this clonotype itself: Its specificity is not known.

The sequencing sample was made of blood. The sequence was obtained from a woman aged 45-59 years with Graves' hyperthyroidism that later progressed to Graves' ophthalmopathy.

The CDR3 spells CSVQTVMNTEAFF. CDR3 in DNA: TGCAGCGTCCAGACAGTTATGAACACTGAAGCTTTCTTT. The chain links TRBV29-1 to TRBJ1-1, with a tentative D call TRBD1 (5 bases). V lost 6 bases to trimming and J lost 0 bases, with 11 bases between them. This CDR3 has 13 residues. The germline V gene encodes CDR1 SQVTM and CDR2 ANQGSEA.